The T cell receptor (beta chain) under discussion was sequenced for a study of cytomegalovirus exposure and HLA in healthy donors. Per the germline V gene, CDR1 is MNHNY and CDR2 is SVGAGI (reference sequence). This CDR3 is built from 12 residues. PCR primers comprised 60 Vbeta and 13 Jbeta primers. Repertoires were generated with immunoSEQ multiplex PCR, while TCRdb's copy carries only in-frame clones and drops some. The repertoire holds some 150,000 clones, with 55% to 75% as singletons. The specimen sequenced was PBMCs. The J gene is TRBJ2-5, the V gene TRBV6-6; no definite D call. The DNA end favors TRBJ2-7, so the J call may be wrong. This sequence was found in a man between 45 and 60 years old in good health and CMV-seropositive. This chain's CDR3 is CASSYSPYEQYF. The CDR3 coding sequence is TGTGCCAGCAGTTACTCTCCCTACGAGCAGTACTTC.